This TCR beta chain was captured by sequencing in a study of CD8+ T cells in alopecia areata. CDR1 and CDR2 (germline): SQVTM, ANQGSEA. V gave up 7 bases and J gave up 2 bases; unmatched junction bases: 12. This CDR3 has 18 amino acids. Isolated RNA was reverse transcribed into cDNA used as the sequencing template. TCRdb keeps only in-frame clones here, not all; method: immunoSEQ multiplex PCR. This sample yields approximately 180,000 clones, of which over 55% are seen a single time; about 1.5% belongs to the top ten. This clone showed up just a few times. The chain employs TRBV29-1 and TRBJ2-1, with 15 nucleotides matching TRBD2. The clonotype was recovered from a human donor with alopecia areata. Here the sequenced sample was CD4+ T cells sorted from blood, taken at week 0. CDR3: CSGQPGLAGGNTYNEQFF. The CDR3 DNA reads TGCAGCGGACAACCGGGACTAGCGGGGGGAAACACCTACAATGAGCAGTTCTTC.